This T cell receptor (beta chain) was recovered during a study of blood T cell repertoires in COVID-19. Study context: Samples taken during acute and convalescent COVID-19 were collected in the United States, Italy and Spain. Nucleic acid was either cDNA or gDNA, and it came from T cells, B-cell-depleted T cells, or PBMCs.

The authors' processing: Using reference gene primer amplification, nucleated cell counts were estimated. The repertoire was sequenced with immunoSEQ multiplex PCR; TCRdb's copy has only in-frame clones and lacks some. Clonal size and the V and J genes are those of that table, whereas D and trimming came from the DNA. The sample includes under 500,000 clones, approximately 90% of them seen just once. The CDR3 sequence is 16 residues long. V shed 4 bases and J 3 bases; nucleotides not matched to a gene: 9. Germline-derived CDR1 and CDR2 are PRHDT and FYEKMQ (reference sequence). The rearrangement links TRBV13 to TRBJ2-3; 8 bases line up with TRBD2. This receptor was obtained from a woman between 25 and 40 years old with acute or convalescent COVID-19. The sequenced material came from peripheral blood. CDR3 DNA: TGTGCCAGCAGCTCCTACTTACGGGGGGGTACAGATACGCAGTATTTT. Amino acids: CASSSYLRGGTDTQYF.